This TCR beta chain was identified in a study of T cells in Graves' hyperthyroidism and ophthalmopathy. Only a few counts were recorded for this clonotype. The source material, RNA transcripts, was used to amplify TCR beta CDR3 regions. The HTBI set primed first-round TCR CDR3 RT-PCR. TCRdb recomputed calls from the multiplex PCR reads with MiXCR, one row per CDR3 protein. Of around 430,000 distinct CDR3 sequences listed, approximately 15% are singletons. Sequencing input: blood. This clonotype was obtained from a woman aged 30 to 39 with Graves' hyperthyroidism.

The CDR3 sequence: CASSLAVFGGEQFF. CDR3 in DNA: TGTGCCAGCAGCTTAGCGGTCTTTGGAGGCGAGCAGTTCTTC. The chain joins TRBV7-6 to TRBJ2-1, with a tentative D call TRBD2 (5 bases). This CDR3 has 14 amino acids. The V gene lost 0 bases and the J gene lost 10 bases, with 13 bases spanning the gap. CDR1 SGHVS and CDR2 FNYEAQ come from the germline V gene.